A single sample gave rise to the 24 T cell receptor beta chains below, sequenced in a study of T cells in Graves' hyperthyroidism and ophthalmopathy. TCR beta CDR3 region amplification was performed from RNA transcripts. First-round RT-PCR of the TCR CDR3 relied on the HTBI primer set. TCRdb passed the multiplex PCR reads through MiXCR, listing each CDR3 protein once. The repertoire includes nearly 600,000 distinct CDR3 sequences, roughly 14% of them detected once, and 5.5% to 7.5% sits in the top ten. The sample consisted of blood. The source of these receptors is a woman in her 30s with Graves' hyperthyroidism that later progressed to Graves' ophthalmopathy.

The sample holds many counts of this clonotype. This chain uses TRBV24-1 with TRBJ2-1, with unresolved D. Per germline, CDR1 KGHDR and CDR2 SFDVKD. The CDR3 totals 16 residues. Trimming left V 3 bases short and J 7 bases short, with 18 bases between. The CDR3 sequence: CATSDPSALPLNEQFF. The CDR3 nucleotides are TGTGCCACCAGTGATCCATCGGCACTCCCTTTGAATGAGCAGTTCTTC.

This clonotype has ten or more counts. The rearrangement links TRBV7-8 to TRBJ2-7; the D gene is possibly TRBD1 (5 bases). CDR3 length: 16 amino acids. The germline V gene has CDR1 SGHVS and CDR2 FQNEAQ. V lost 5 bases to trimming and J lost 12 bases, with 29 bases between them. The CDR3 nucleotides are TGTGCCAGCAGCCTCCAACGTGCGGCAGGTGGGGCTCGACCGTACTTC. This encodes CASSLQRAAGGARPYF.

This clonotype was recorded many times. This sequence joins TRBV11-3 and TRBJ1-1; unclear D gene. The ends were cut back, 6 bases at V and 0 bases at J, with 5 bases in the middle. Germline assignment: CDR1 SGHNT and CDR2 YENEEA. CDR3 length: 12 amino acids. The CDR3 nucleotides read TGTGCCAGCAGGCGCCTGAACACTGAAGCTTTCTTT. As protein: CASRRLNTEAFF.

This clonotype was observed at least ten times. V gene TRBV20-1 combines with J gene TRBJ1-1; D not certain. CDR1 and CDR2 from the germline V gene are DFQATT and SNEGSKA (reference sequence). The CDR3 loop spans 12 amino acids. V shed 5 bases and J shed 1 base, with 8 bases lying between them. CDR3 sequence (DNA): TGCAGTGCTGGAGGAGGGAACACTGAAGCTTTCTTT. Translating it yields CSAGGGNTEAFF.

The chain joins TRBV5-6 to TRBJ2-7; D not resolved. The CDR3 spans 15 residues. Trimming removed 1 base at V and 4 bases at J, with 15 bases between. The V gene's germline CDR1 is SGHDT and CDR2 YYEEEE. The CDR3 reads CASSLSGRLNYEQYF. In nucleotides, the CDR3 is TGTGCCAGCAGCTTGTCAGGAAGACTTAATTACGAGCAGTACTTC.

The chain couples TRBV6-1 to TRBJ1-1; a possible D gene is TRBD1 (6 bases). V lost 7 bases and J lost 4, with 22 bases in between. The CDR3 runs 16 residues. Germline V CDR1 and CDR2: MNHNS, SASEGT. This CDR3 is CASTVGRRGAGTEAFF. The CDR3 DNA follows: TGTGCCAGCACCGTCGGTCGCCGGGGGGCTGGCACTGAAGCTTTCTTT.

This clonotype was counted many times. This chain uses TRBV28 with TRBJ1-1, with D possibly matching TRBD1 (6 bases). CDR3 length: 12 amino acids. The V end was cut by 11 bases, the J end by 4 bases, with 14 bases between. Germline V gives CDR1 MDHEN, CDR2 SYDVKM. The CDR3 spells CAGSQGGTEAFF. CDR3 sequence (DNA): TGTGCCGGATCCCAAGGGGGCACTGAAGCTTTCTTT.

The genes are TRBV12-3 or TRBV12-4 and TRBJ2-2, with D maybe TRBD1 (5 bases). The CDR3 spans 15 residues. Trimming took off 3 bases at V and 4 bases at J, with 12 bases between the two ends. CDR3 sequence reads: CASSFFQGSTGELFF. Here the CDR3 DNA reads TGTGCCAGCAGTTTCTTCCAGGGAAGCACCGGGGAGCTGTTTTTT.

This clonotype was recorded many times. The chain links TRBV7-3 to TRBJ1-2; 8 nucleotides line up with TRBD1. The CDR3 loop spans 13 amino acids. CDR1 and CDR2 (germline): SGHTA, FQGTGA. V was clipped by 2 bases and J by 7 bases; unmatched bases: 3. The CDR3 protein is CASSLGQGLGYTF. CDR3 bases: TGTGCCAGCAGCTTAGGACAGGGTCTTGGCTACACCTTC.

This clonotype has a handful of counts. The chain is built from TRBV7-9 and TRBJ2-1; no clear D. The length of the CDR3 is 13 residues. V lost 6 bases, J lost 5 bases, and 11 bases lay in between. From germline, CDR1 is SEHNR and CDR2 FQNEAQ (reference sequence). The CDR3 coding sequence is TGTGCCAGCAGTTACCTCCGGGACAATGAGCAGTTCTTC. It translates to CASSYLRDNEQFF.

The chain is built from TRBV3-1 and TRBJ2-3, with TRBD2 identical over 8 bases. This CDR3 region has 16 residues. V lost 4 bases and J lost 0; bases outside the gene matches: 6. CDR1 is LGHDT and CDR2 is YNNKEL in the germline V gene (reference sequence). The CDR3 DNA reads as TGTGCCAGCAGCCCCCTTAGCGGGACTAGCACAGATACGCAGTATTTT. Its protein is CASSPLSGTSTDTQYF.

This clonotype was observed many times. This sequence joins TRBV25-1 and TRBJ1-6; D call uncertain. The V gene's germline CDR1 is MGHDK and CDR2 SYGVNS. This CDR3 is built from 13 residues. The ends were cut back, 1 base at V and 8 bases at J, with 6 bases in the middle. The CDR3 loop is CASSEFRDSPLHF. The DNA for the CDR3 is TGTGCCAGCAGTGAATTTAGGGATTCACCCCTCCACTTT.

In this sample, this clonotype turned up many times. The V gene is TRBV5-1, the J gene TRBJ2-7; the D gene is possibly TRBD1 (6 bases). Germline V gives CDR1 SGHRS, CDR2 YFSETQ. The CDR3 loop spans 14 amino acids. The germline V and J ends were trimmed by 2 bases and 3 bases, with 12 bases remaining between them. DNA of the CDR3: TGCGCCAGCAGCTTACAGGGAAACCTCTACGAGCAGTACTTC. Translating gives CASSLQGNLYEQYF.

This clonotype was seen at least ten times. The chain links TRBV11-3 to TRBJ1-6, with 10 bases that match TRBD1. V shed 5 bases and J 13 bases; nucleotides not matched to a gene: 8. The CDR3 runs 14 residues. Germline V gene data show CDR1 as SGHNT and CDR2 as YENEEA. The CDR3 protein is CASSPGTGVAPLHF. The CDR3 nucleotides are TGTGCCAGCAGCCCAGGGACAGGGGTGGCGCCCCTCCACTTT. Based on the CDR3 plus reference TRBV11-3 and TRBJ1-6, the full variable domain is EAGVVQSPRYKIIEKKQPVAFWCNPISGHNTLYWYLQNLGQGPELLIRYENEEAVDDSQLPKDRFSAERLKGVDSTLKIQPAELGDSAVYLCASSPGTGVAPLHFGNGTRLTVT.

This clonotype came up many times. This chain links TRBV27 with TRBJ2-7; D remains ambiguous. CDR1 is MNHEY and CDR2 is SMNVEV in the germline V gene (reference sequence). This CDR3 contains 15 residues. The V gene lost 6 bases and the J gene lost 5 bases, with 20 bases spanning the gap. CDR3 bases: TGTGCCAGCAGGAACCCCGGGTCATATGGCAACGAGCAGTACTTC. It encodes CASRNPGSYGNEQYF.

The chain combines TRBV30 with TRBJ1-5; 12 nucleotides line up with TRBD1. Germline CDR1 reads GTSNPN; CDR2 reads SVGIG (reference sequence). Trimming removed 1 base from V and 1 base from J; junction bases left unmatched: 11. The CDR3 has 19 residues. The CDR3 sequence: CAWSAPGQGAVRSNQPQHF. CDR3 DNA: TGTGCCTGGAGTGCTCCGGGACAGGGGGCTGTAAGGAGCAATCAGCCCCAGCATTTT. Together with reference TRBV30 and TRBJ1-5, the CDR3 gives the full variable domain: SQTIHQWPATLVQPVGSPLSLECTVEGTSNPNLYWYRQAAGRGLQLLFYSVGIGQISSEVPQNLSASRPQDRQFILSSKKLLLSDSGFYLCAWSAPGQGAVRSNQPQHFGDGTRLSIL.

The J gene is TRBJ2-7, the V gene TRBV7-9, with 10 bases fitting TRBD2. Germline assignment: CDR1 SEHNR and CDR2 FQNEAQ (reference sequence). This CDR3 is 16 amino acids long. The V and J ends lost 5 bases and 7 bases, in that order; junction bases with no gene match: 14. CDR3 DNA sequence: TGTGCCAGCAGCGTAGAACAGCGGGAGGGCGGCAATGAGCAGTACTTC. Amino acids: CASSVEQREGGNEQYF.

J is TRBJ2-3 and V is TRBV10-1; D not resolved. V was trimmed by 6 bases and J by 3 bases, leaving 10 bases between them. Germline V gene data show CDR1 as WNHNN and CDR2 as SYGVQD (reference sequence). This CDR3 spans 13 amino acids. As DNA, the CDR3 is TGCGCCAGCAGGGGCAAGCTTACAGATACGCAGTATTTT. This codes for CASRGKLTDTQYF.

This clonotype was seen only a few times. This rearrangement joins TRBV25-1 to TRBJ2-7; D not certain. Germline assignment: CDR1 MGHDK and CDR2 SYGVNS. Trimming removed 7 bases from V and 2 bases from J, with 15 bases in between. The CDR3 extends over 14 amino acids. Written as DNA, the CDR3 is TGTGCCAGCACCCCCCCACGGGTCCCCTACGAGCAGTACTTC. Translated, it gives CASTPPRVPYEQYF.

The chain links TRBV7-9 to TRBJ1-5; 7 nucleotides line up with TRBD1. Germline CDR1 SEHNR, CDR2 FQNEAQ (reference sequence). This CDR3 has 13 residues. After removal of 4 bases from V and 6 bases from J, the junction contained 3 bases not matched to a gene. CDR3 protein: CASSYQGGQPQHF. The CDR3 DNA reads TGTGCCAGCAGCTACCAGGGGGGTCAGCCCCAGCATTTT.

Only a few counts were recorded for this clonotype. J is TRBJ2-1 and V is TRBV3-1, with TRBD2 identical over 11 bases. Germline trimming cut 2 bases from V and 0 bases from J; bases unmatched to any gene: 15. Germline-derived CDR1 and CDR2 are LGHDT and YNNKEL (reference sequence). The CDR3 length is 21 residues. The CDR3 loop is CASSQLLPTSGKTLSYNEQFF. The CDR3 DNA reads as TGTGCCAGCAGCCAACTTCTCCCGACTAGCGGGAAAACCCTCTCCTACAATGAGCAGTTCTTC.

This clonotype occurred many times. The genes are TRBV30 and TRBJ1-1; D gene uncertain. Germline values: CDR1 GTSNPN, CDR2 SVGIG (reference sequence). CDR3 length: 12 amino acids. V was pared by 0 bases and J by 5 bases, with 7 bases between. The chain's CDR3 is CAWSVSGTEAFF. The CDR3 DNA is TGTGCCTGGAGTGTCAGTGGAACTGAAGCTTTCTTT.

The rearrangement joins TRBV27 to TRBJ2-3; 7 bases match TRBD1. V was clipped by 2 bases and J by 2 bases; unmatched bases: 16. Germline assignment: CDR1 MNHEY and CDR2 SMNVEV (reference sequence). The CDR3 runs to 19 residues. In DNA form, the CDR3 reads TGTGCCAGCAGTTTAGGTCGGGCAGGGGGTAGCCTCTTCACAGATACGCAGTATTTT. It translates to CASSLGRAGGSLFTDTQYF.

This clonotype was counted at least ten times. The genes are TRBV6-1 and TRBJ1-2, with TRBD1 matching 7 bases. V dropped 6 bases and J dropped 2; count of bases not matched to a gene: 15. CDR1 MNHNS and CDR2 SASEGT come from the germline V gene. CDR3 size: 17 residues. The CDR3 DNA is TGTGCCAGCAGACTACGACCAGGGGGAACCTGGAACTATGGCTACACCTTC. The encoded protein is CASRLRPGGTWNYGYTF.